What follows describes a single T cell receptor (beta chain). The specificity of this receptor is unknown. Base-call qualities are not available, and no considerably larger clone is one nucleotide away. These data belong to a study of radiation and T cells in renal cell carcinoma (dated by TCRdb to the early 2020s). Turning to the overall study: Samples came from a clinical trial, in which primary renal cell carcinomas received 15 Gy stereotactic body radiation therapy followed by nephrectomy 4 weeks later. In total, around 53 samples, comprising around 25 tumors and around 27 peripheral blood samples, were subjected to TCR beta sequencing. Across all 50 or so samples, 4,000,000 or so unique CDR3 nucleotide sequences, encoding 2 million to 3 million unique CDR3 amino acid sequences, were identified.

The full study reports these points: Because no pretreatment tumor biopsies were available, whether clonotypes were present in the tumor at baseline could not be determined. In blood, the top tumor clonotypes increased from baseline to 2 weeks after radiation and then shrank by 4 weeks, which suggests a temporary expansion of tumor-resident clones. Changes in the blood repertoire were not tracked past 4 weeks after treatment. Because the trial had a single-armed design, the trial could not examine how radiation dose or scheduling affected the TCR repertoire.

TCR beta libraries were generated from genomic DNA with the immunoSEQ kit, following the manufacturer's recommendations. Library preparation used a first multiplex PCR with proprietary primers, then a second PCR adding unique barcodes, with bead cleanups after each round. A positive control reaction and a negative control reaction, both provided in the kit, were run with every batch of samples. The final libraries were assessed on an Agilent 4200 TapeStation D1000 ScreenTape, pooled by volume, and quantified by qPCR. An Illumina NextSeq500 fitted with a MidOutput 150-cycle cartridge performed the sequencing, running 156 Read1 cycles and 15 Index1 cycles with the kit's custom primers. The pooled library was loaded at about 0.96 pM, and approximately 18% PhiX control was spiked in. Per the authors' processing: The vendor-processed data were analyzed in R, and a clonotype was defined as all T cells that share the same CDR3 nucleotide sequence. For clone abundance analyses, frequencies were normalized to the 10,000 most abundant clones per sample. Before analysis, public T cell clones were removed, and these numbered fewer than six per sample on average. Tumor-enriched and baseline blood-enriched clonotypes were defined by at least a 32-fold difference in abundance between compartments. A beta-binomial differential abundance model was used to identify clonotypes that expanded or contracted between blood time points. The Baroni-Urbani and Buser coefficient was used to measure tumor-blood repertoire similarity, and groups were compared with two-tailed Wilcoxon tests in R. TCRdb obtained this table from immuneACCESS and retained in-frame rearrangements with V and J assigned. These tables miss some clones; where compared with another copy, unresolved V genes account for less than half of the shortfall, and the remainder is unexplained. V, J and clone size are those of that table, while D and trimming were read from the DNA. The sample contains 130,000 or so clones, around four fifths of them found a single time. Roughly 25% of the sample is in the top ten clones.

The time point tag for this specimen amounts to: baseline pretreatment blood. This specimen's treatment or condition label, per the study, means: 15 Gy SBRT to primary tumor, nephrectomy 4 weeks later. Serial peripheral blood from radiation-treated patients was sampled at baseline, 2 weeks and 4 weeks after SBRT to track tumor-enriched clonotypes. All patients had renal cell carcinoma with clear cell pathology. The QIAamp DNA Blood Mini Kit (Qiagen) was used to prepare genomic DNA for TCR sequencing. The analyses included only samples that passed all quality control checks. The germline V gene (reference sequence) sets CDR1 to MNHEY and CDR2 to SMNVEV. At the junction V is shortened by 3 bases and J by 4 bases, with 10 bases in between. Reading from cysteine to phenylalanine, the CDR3 counts 14 amino acids. The CDR3 DNA has 42 bases and is translated from base 1.

The clonotype originates from a woman in her 50s with renal cell carcinoma. This specimen was blood, taken from a patient whose treatment included radiotherapy and nephrectomy. The chain uses TRBV27 and TRBJ1-3, and possibly TRBD1, on 5 matching bases. The DNA reads TGTGCCAGCAGTTTTGCAGGGCCCGGAAACACCATATATTTT. The encoded protein is CASSFAGPGNTIYF.